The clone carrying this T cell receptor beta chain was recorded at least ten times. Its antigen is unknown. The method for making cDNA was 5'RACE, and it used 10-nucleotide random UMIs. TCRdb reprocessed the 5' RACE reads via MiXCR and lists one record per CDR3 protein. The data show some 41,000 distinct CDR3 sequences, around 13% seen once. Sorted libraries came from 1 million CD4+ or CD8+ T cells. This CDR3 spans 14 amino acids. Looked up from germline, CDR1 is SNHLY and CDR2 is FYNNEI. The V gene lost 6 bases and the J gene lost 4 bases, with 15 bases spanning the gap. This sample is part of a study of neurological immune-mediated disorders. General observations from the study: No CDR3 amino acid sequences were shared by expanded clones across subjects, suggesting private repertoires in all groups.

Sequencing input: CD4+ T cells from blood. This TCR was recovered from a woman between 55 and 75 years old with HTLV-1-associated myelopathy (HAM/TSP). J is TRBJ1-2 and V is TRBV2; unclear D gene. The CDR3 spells CASSRAGETYGYTF. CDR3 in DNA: TGTGCCAGCAGCCGAGCCGGCGAAACCTATGGCTACACCTTC.